These 22 T cell receptor beta chains originate from one sample sequenced in a study of Graves' ophthalmopathy and Graves' hyperthyroidism. The sequenced template was RNA, covering the TCR beta CDR3 region. Investigators did first-round RT-PCR with HTBI primers, then second-round multiplex PCR. Using its own MiXCR run on the multiplex PCR reads, TCRdb lists one record per CDR3 protein. The sample lists over 500,000 distinct CDR3 sequences, around a fifth occurring once. The sample taken for sequencing was peripheral blood. The receptor set was obtained from a woman in her late teens or twenties with stable Graves' hyperthyroidism. Some clones in this sample may be carry-over from other donors' samples.

This clonotype was detected a few times. The chain combines TRBV12-3 or TRBV12-4 with TRBJ1-1, with D unclear. V was trimmed by 6 bases and J by 0 bases, leaving 8 bases between them. This CDR3 has 13 amino acids. CDR3 in amino acids: CASSPLLNTEAFF. The DNA of the CDR3 is TGTGCCAGCAGCCCCCTTCTGAACACTGAAGCTTTCTTT.

A word on this clonotype: A read error is possible here, since a much larger clone lies one base away. This chain links TRBV27 with TRBJ2-7; TRBD2 might be the D (5 bases). The CDR3 runs to 13 residues. V was pared by 6 bases and J by 3 bases, with 12 bases between. Germline loops: CDR1 MNHEY, CDR2 SMNVEV (reference sequence). The CDR3 DNA sequence: TGTGCCAGCAGCGGCGGGCGGAACTACGAGCAGTACGTC. The encoded protein is CASSGGRNYEQYV.

The chain employs TRBV2 and TRBJ1-2; TRBD1 matches 8 bases. Germline CDR1 and CDR2: SNHLY and FYNNEI. There are 14 residues in the CDR3. Trimming removed 6 bases from V and 7 bases from J; junction bases left unmatched: 10. CDR3 residues: CASRVDRGMGGYTF. CDR3 DNA: TGTGCCAGCAGAGTAGACAGGGGCATGGGTGGCTACACCTTC.

This clonotype was seen many times. The chain couples TRBV15 to TRBJ1-1; D perhaps matches TRBD1 (5 bases). The CDR3 covers 16 residues. Germline assignment: CDR1 LNHNV and CDR2 YYDKDF (reference sequence). Trimming took off 1 base at V and 5 bases at J, with 17 bases between the two ends. The CDR3 spells CATSRGVQGGFTEAFF. For the CDR3, the DNA is TGTGCCACCAGCAGAGGGGTGCAGGGAGGTTTTACTGAAGCTTTCTTT.

This clonotype was observed many times. The gene calls are TRBV6-5 and TRBJ2-5, with 7 bases matching TRBD1. From germline, CDR1 is MNHEY and CDR2 SVGAGI. The CDR3 contains 16 residues. After removal of 0 bases from V and 2 bases from J, the junction contained 6 bases not matched to a gene. CDR3 in amino acids: CASSYSDRDPQETQYF. CDR3 in DNA: TGTGCCAGCAGTTACTCCGACAGGGACCCTCAAGAGACCCAGTACTTC.

The chain recombines TRBV11-2 with TRBJ1-1; D might be TRBD1 (5 bases). CDR1 and CDR2 from the germline V gene are SGHAT and FQNNGV. The CDR3 covers 15 residues. Trimming took 3 bases from V and 1 from J, leaving 12 bases between them. The CDR3 coding sequence is TGTGCCAGCAGCTTTTCCCGGGGCCGGAACACTGAAGCTTTCTTT. It encodes CASSFSRGRNTEAFF.

The sample holds a few counts of this clonotype. CDR3 in amino acids: CAKETGRDTEAFF. The CDR3 DNA sequence: TGTGCCAAAGAGACAGGTCGGGATACTGAAGCTTTCTTT. This chain connects TRBV6-1 to TRBJ1-1; the D gene is possibly TRBD1 (6 bases). Between the trimmed V and J ends, which lost 10 bases and 5 bases, there was a span of 17 bases. Germline CDR1 MNHNS, CDR2 SASEGT. The CDR3 length is 13 residues.

This clonotype has a count of ten or more. The chain employs TRBV6-1 and TRBJ2-7, with TRBD2 identical over 8 bases. V was pared by 1 base and J by 4 bases, with 6 bases of the junction left unmatched. From germline, CDR1 is MNHNS and CDR2 SASEGT. The CDR3 sequence is 15 residues long. The DNA for the CDR3 is TGTGCCAGCAGTGAAGGGCGGGGGGCTTATTACGAGCAGTACTTC. Residues: CASSEGRGAYYEQYF.

This clonotype appeared many times. The chain employs TRBV6-5 and TRBJ2-2; D call uncertain. The germline V gene encodes CDR1 MNHEY and CDR2 SVGAGI. Trimming took 0 bases from V and 8 from J, leaving 13 bases between them. The CDR3 consists of 15 residues. CDR3 amino acids: CASSYSNLGKGELFF. The CDR3 region has the DNA TGTGCCAGCAGTTACTCGAACCTAGGAAAAGGGGAGCTGTTTTTT.

This clonotype occurred many times. CDR3 sequence: CASSLGQAYTAEAFF. The CDR3 DNA sequence: TGTGCCAGCAGTCTCGGACAGGCCTATACCGCTGAAGCTTTCTTT. The chain employs TRBV6-5 and TRBJ1-1, with 7 bases identical to TRBD1. The CDR3 length is 15 residues. J gave up 6 bases and V 5 bases, and 12 bases lay outside the gene matches. Per germline, CDR1 MNHEY and CDR2 SVGAGI.

This clonotype was recorded many times. The junction departs from the called germline gene at one end, perhaps through a read error. The chain employs TRBV6-5 and TRBJ2-5; D not certain. CDR3 length: 13 amino acids. CDR1 and CDR2 (germline): MNHEY, SVGAGI. For the CDR3, the DNA is TGTGCCAGCAGTCCGGGTAGGCAAGGGACCCAGTACTTC. Translated: CASSPGRQGTQYF.

This clonotype appeared many times. This rearrangement joins TRBV20-1 to TRBJ2-7, with TRBD2 identical over 8 bases. The CDR3 runs 15 residues. CDR1 DFQATT and CDR2 SNEGSKA come from the germline V gene (reference sequence). J lost 0 bases, V lost 0 bases, and 4 bases had no gene match. Here the CDR3 DNA reads TGCAGTGCTAGAGATCGGGAGGGGTACTCCTACGAGCAGTACTTC. Translating it yields CSARDREGYSYEQYF.

This clonotype was recorded at least ten times. The V and J genes are TRBV7-9 and TRBJ1-1; TRBD1 aligns across 7 bases. This CDR3 has 14 residues. V shed 6 bases, J shed 4 bases, and the junction held 8 bases outside the gene matches. The germline V gene encodes CDR1 SEHNR and CDR2 FQNEAQ (reference sequence). Here the CDR3 DNA reads TGTGCCAGCAGTCTGACAGGGATTGGCACTGAAGCTTTCTTT. Translation gives CASSLTGIGTEAFF.

This clonotype has ten or more counts. The chain recombines TRBV6-2 or TRBV6-3 with TRBJ2-7; 9 nucleotides agree with TRBD1. Germline assignment: CDR1 MNHEY and CDR2 SVGEGT. The CDR3 consists of 14 residues. The V segment lost 6 bases and the J segment 3 bases; nucleotides outside the gene matches: 6. The CDR3 protein is CASSHRGRVYEQYF. The CDR3 bases are TGTGCCAGCAGCCACAGGGGGCGCGTCTACGAGCAGTACTTC.

There are many counts of this clonotype. CDR3 in DNA: TGTGCCTGGACCATTGGGCCTACCTACGAGCAGTACTTC. It specifies CAWTIGPTYEQYF. This chain joins TRBV30 and TRBJ2-7; no clear D. CDR1 is GTSNPN and CDR2 is SVGIG in the germline V gene (reference sequence). This CDR3 has 13 amino acids. V shed 4 bases and J shed 2 bases, with 12 bases lying between them.

There are many counts of this clonotype. The J gene is TRBJ1-6, the V gene TRBV20-1, with 7 positions matching TRBD1. This CDR3 has 18 amino acids. Germline V lookup: CDR1 DFQATT, CDR2 SNEGSKA (reference sequence). Losses at the gene ends were 6 bases for V and 0 bases for J; bases not matched to a gene: 14. The CDR3 nucleotides are TGCAGTGCGGCCTTCGAGGGACAGACTATCTCCTATAATTCACCCCTCCACTTT. Its protein is CSAAFEGQTISYNSPLHF.

This clonotype was seen ten or more times. The gene calls are TRBV6-1 and TRBJ1-3, with TRBD1 matching 9 bases. Looked up from germline, CDR1 is MNHNS and CDR2 is SASEGT. V shed 6 bases, J shed 3 bases, and the junction held 12 bases outside the gene matches. This CDR3 is built from 17 residues. The CDR3, as DNA: TGTGCCAGCAGCCCCGGGACAGGGTTATTAAGTGGAAACACCATATATTTT. As protein: CASSPGTGLLSGNTIYF.

The rearrangement uses TRBV6-2 or TRBV6-3 and TRBJ1-2; a possible D gene is TRBD1 (5 bases). This CDR3 comprises 14 residues. The germline gives CDR1 MNHEY, CDR2 SVGEGT. With 5 bases removed from V and 7 bases from J, the gap between germline ends came to 17 bases. The CDR3 sequence: CASSIFNPGTGYTF. CDR3 nucleotides: TGTGCCAGCAGTATTTTCAACCCGGGGACTGGCTACACCTTC.

V gene TRBV6-5 combines with J gene TRBJ2-7, with 10 bases matching TRBD2. V shed 0 bases, J shed 0 bases, and the junction held 2 bases outside the gene matches. The CDR3 totals 16 residues. Germline assignment: CDR1 MNHEY and CDR2 SVGAGI. DNA for the CDR3: TGTGCCAGCAGTTACTCCGCTAGCGGGAGCTCCTACGAGCAGTACTTC. Translated, it gives CASSYSASGSSYEQYF.

This chain uses TRBV29-1 with TRBJ1-1; D is perhaps TRBD1 (6 bases). V shed 7 bases and J shed 1 base, with 13 bases lying between them. Looked up from germline, CDR1 is SQVTM and CDR2 is ANQGSEA. CDR3 length equals 13 residues. Written as DNA, the CDR3 is TGCAGCGGGACAGCGACCCCGAACACTGAAGCTTTCTTT. It is translated as CSGTATPNTEAFF.

This clonotype has at least ten counts. V is TRBV12-1 and J is TRBJ2-7; TRBD2 is taken as the D call from the table, unchecked against the DNA. TRBV12-1 counts as a pseudogene. This CDR3 is built from 22 residues. The CDR3 is CASSFKTGRKFGTSGSSYEQYF. In DNA form, the CDR3 reads TGTGCCAGCAGCTTTAAGACAGGGCGGAAATTCGGGACTAGCGGGAGCTCCTACGAGCAGTACTTC.

This clonotype showed up just a few times. A clone one base away is much larger, so this may be a read error. The J gene is TRBJ2-7, the V gene TRBV20-1; perhaps TRBD2 as D (6 bases). The germline gives CDR1 DFQATT, CDR2 SNEGSKA (reference sequence). The length of the CDR3 is 15 residues. Trimming removed 5 bases from V and 2 bases from J, with 19 bases in between. CDR3 region: CSAGGEMGTTYEQYF. Here the CDR3 DNA reads TGCAGTGCTGGAGGGGAGATGGGGACCACCTACGAGCAGTACTTC.